The entry that follows covers one TCR beta chain sequence. The sample is drawn from a study of control samples from healthy donors and cancer patients. Trimming pared 0 bases from V and 0 bases from J, leaving 9 bases between. Germline V gives CDR1 SGHNT, CDR2 YYREEE (reference sequence). The CDR3 has 15 residues. Sequenced by immunoSEQ multiplex PCR; TCRdb stores in-frame clones only, minus some. The table includes about 250,000 clones, roughly 82% detected once. This TCR came from a woman in her sixties with lung cancer. J is TRBJ1-1 and V is TRBV5-4; no firm D call. Sequences were obtained from PBMCs. This CDR3 reads CASSLGPTMNTEAFF. The CDR3 DNA follows: TGTGCCAGCAGCTTGGGCCCGACCATGAACACTGAAGCTTTCTTT.